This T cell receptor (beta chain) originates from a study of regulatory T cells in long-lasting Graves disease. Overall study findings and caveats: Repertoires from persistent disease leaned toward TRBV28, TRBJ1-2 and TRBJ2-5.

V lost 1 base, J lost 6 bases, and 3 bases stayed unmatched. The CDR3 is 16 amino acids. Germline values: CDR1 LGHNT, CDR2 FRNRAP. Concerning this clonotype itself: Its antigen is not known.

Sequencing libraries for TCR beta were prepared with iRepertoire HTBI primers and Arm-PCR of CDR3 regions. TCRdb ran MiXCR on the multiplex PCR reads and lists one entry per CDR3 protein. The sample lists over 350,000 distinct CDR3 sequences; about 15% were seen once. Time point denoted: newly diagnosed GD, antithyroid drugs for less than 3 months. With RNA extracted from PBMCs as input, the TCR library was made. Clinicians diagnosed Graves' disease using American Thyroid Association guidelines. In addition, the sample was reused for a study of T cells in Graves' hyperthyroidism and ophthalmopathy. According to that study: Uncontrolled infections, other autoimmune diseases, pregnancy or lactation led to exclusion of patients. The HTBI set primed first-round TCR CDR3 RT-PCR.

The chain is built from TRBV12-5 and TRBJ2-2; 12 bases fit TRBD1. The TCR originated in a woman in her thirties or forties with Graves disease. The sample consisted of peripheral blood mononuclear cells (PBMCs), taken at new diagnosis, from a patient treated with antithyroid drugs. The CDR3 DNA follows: TGTGCTAGTGGTTTGGAATGGGACAGGGGGCCCGGGGAGCTGTTTTTT. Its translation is CASGLEWDRGPGELFF.